These T cell receptor beta chains were read from a single sample in a study of beta chain features in type 1 diabetes. Only in-frame clones appear in the TCRdb table, and some are missing; sequencing was by immunoSEQ multiplex PCR. The sample has a few hundred thousand clones; approximately 15% are singletons. Sequencing used naive CD4+ T cells from blood. These receptors all stem from a man aged 18 to 30 with type 1 diabetes. Both conserved end residues are part of each CDR3. A D gene is named only where the DNA matches it firmly. The size entry is marked missing in some rows and otherwise reads once, few, many or a size class.

D gene,J gene,clone size,V gene,CDR3 protein,CDR3 DNA
NA,TRBJ2-1,few,TRBV7-2,CASRPGGTYNEQFF,TGTGCCAGCCGCCCGGGCGGGACTTACAATGAGCAGTTCTTC
TRBD2,TRBJ2-1,NA,TRBV14,CASSQWSGNSYNEQFF,TGTGCCAGCAGCCAATGGAGCGGGAACTCCTACAATGAGCAGTTCTTC
TRBD2,TRBJ2-1,NA,TRBV29-1,CTIKGQAGRGYNEQFF,TGCACCATCAAAGGCCAAGCGGGGAGGGGATACAATGAGCAGTTCTTC
TRBD1,TRBJ1-3,once,TRBV30,CAWSVFNGRDREARGNTIYF,TGTGCCTGGAGTGTCTTTAACGGCAGGGACAGGGAAGCACGGGGAAACACCATATATTTT
NA,TRBJ2-3,few,TRBV6-5,CASSQGTSTDTQYF,TGTGCCAGCAGCCAGGGGACGTCGACAGATACGCAGTATTTT
NA,TRBJ2-3,few,TRBV7-9,CASSSPGSPDTQYF,TGTGCCAGCAGCTCTCCAGGATCCCCAGATACGCAGTATTTT
TRBD2,TRBJ2-1,few,TRBV30,CAWTVSGTSVSVSYNEQFF,TGTGCCTGGACCGTTTCTGGGACTAGCGTATCTGTCTCCTACAATGAGCAGTTCTTC
NA,TRBJ2-7,few,TRBV27,CASRLPGSYEQYF,TGTGCCAGCAGGCTCCCGGGGTCCTACGAGCAGTACTTC
TRBD1,TRBJ1-2,few,TRBV18,CASSPSGPGGDGYTF,TGTGCCAGCTCACCTTCGGGGCCAGGGGGTGATGGCTACACCTTC
NA,TRBJ2-3,NA,TRBV2,CASNIREDTQYF,TGTGCCAGCAACATCAGGGAAGATACGCAGTATTTT
NA,TRBJ1-1,NA,TRBV5-1,CASSLARAPAFF,TGCGCCAGCAGCTTAGCGCGGGCGCCGGCTTTCTTT
TRBD1,TRBJ2-7,few,TRBV25-1,CAGPTGGYGYEQYF,TGTGCCGGACCCACAGGGGGCTACGGGTACGAGCAGTACTTC
NA,TRBJ1-5,few,TRBV6-6,CASSRPSEPQHF,TGTGCCAGCAGTCGTCCTAGCGAGCCCCAGCATTTT
TRBD1,TRBJ2-3,NA,TRBV28,CASSLLLTGGVDTQYF,TGTGCCAGCAGTTTATTGTTAACAGGGGGTGTCGATACGCAGTATTTT
TRBD2,TRBJ2-1,few,TRBV27,CASRSISGSPYNEQFF,TGTGCCAGCAGGTCTATCAGCGGGAGTCCCTACAATGAGCAGTTCTTC